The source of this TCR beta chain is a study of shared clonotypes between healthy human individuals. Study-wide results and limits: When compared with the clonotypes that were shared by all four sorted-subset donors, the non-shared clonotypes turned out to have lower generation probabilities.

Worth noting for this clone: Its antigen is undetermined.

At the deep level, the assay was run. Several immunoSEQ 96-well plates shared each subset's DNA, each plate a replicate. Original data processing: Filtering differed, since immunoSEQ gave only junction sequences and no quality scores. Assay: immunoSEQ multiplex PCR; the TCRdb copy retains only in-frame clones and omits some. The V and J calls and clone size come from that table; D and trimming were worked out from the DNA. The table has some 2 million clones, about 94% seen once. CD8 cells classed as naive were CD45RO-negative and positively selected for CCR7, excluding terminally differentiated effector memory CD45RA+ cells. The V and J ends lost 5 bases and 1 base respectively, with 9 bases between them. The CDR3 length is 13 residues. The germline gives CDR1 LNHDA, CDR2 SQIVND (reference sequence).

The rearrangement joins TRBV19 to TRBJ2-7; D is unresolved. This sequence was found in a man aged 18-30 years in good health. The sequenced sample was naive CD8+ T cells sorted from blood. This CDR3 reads CASSHAVSYEQYF. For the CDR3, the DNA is TGTGCCAGTAGTCACGCGGTGTCCTACGAGCAGTACTTC.